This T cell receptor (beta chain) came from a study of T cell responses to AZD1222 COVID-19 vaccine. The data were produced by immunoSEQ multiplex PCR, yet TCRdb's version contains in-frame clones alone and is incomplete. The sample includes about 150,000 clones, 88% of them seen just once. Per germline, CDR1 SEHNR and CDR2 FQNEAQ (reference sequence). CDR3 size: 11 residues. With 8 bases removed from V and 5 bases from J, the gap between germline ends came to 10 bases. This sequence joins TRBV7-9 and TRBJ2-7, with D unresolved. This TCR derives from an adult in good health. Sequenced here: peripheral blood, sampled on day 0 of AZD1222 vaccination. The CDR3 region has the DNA TGTGCCAGCTCTTCCCTCGACGAGCAGTACTTC. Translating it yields CASSSLDEQYF.